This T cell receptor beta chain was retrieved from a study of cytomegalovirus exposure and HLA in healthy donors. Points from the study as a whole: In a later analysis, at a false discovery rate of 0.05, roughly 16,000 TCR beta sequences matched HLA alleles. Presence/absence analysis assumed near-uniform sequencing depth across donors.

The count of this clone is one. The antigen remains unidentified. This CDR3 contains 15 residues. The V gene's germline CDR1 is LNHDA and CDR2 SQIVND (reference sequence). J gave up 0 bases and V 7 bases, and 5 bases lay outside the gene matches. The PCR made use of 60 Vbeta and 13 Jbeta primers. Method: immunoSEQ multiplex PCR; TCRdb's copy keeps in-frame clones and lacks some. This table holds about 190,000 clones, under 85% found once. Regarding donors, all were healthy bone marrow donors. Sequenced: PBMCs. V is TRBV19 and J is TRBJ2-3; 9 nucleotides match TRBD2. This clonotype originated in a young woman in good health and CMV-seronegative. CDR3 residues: CASTVAGGSTDTQYF. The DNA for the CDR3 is TGTGCCAGTACCGTCGCGGGGGGGAGCACAGATACGCAGTATTTT. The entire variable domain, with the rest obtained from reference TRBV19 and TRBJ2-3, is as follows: DGGITQSPKYLFRKEGQNVTLSCEQNLNHDAMYWYRQDPGQGLRLIYYSQIVNDFQKGDIAEGYSVSREKKESFPLTVTSAQKNPTAFYLCASTVAGGSTDTQYFGPGTRLTVL.